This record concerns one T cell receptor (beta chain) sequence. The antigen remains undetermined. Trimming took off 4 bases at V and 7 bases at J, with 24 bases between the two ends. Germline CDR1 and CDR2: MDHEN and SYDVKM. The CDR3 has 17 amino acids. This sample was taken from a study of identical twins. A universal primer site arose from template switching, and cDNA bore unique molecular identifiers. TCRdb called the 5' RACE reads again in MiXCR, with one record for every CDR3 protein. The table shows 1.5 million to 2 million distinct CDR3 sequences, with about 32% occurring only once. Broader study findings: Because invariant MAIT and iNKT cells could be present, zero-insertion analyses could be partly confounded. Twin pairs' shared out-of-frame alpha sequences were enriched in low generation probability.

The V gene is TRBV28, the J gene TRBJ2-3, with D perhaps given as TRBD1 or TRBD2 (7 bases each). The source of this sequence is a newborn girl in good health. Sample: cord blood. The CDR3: CASSSPPGRGHSYTQYF. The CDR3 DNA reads TGTGCCAGCAGTTCCCCCCCGGGGAGGGGGCACTCTTATACGCAGTATTTT.